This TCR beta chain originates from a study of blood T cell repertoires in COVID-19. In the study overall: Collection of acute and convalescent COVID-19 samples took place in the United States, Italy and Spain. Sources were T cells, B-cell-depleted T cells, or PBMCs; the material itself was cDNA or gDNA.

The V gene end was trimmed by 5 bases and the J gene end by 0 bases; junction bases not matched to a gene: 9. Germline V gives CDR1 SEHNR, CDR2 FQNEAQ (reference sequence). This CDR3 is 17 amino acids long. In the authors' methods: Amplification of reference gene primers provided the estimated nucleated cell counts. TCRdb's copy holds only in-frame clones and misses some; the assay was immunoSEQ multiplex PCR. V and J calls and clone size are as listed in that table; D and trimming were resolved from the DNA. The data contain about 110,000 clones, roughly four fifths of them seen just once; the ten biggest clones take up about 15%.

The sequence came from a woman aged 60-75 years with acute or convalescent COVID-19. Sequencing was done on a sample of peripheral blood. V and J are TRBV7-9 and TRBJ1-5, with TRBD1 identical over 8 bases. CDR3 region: CASSREIGTGSNQPQHF. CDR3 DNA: TGTGCCAGCAGCCGCGAGATCGGGACAGGTAGCAATCAGCCCCAGCATTTT.